These T cell receptor beta chains were read from a single sample in a study of T cells after yellow fever vaccination. TCRdb re-derived calls from the 5' RACE reads in MiXCR, one entry per CDR3 protein. The top ten clones hold just under 15% of a sample with around 600,000 distinct CDR3 sequences, approximately 13% of them seen once. The starting material was PBMCs, obtained on the day of the yellow fever booster vaccination. These receptor sequences come from a man aged 25 to 45 who received the YFV17D yellow fever vaccine. The CDR3 runs from the conserved cysteine through the conserved F or W. Fields, in order: V gene, J gene, clone size, D gene, CDR3 DNA, CDR3 protein. The D gene is left open where the match is weak. Some rows have no size entry. The others give once, few or many, or a class for an expanded clone.

TRBV29-1,TRBJ2-4,NA,NA,TGCAGCGTTGCCGACATGGGCAAAAACATTCAGTACTTC,CSVADMGKNIQYF
TRBV7-9,TRBJ2-4,few,TRBD2,TGTGCCAGCAGCTTTAAGGGAGGGCCAGCCGGAAACATTCAGTACTTC,CASSFKGGPAGNIQYF
TRBV30,TRBJ1-3,few,NA,TGTGCCTGGAAGCACGACATCGCAAACACCATATATTTT,CAWKHDIANTIYF
TRBV23-1,TRBJ1-5,few,NA,TGCGCCAGCAGCCGACGGGATTCGTCGGCCCAGCATTTT,CASSRRDSSAQHF
TRBV5-1,TRBJ2-1,NA,TRBD2,TGCGCCAGCAGCCCCGGAGTAGCGGGAGCTTTCGGTGATGAGCAGTTCTTC,CASSPGVAGAFGDEQFF
TRBV6-5,TRBJ2-3,NA,NA,TGTGCCAGCAGTTACTCACACACGGCAGATACGCAGTATTTT,CASSYSHTADTQYF
TRBV5-1,TRBJ1-6,NA,NA,TGCGCCAGCAGCGACGGACACGCGGGTTCACCCCTCCACTTT,CASSDGHAGSPLHF
TRBV7-2,TRBJ1-6,NA,NA,TGTGCCAGCAGCATACAGGGCCGGGATTCACCCCTCCACTTT,CASSIQGRDSPLHF
TRBV20-1,TRBJ2-3,NA,NA,TGCAGTGCTAGTCTCGGAGGCGGCGCTAGCACAGATACGCAGTATTTT,CSASLGGGASTDTQYF
TRBV12-5,TRBJ2-1,few,NA,TGTGCTAGTGGTTCTGGACAGTTTTCCTACAATGAGCAGTTCTTC,CASGSGQFSYNEQFF
TRBV20-1,TRBJ2-2,NA,TRBD1,TGCAGTGCACCCGACATGCGGACAGGGGATATCGGGGAGCTGTTTTTT,CSAPDMRTGDIGELFF
TRBV20-1,TRBJ2-3,NA,NA,TGCAGTGCTGCAGTGGGCGCGGATACGCAGTATTTT,CSAAVGADTQYF
TRBV6-1,TRBJ2-1,few,TRBD1,TGTGCCAGCAGAATGACAGGGGGCAATGAGCAGTTCTTC,CASRMTGGNEQFF
TRBV7-2,TRBJ1-5,few,TRBD1,TGTGCCAGCACCCAGACAGGGAAGGATCAGCCCCAGCATTTT,CASTQTGKDQPQHF
TRBV20-1,TRBJ2-7,NA,NA,TGCAGTGCTAGTGGTCTCTTCAACTCCTACGAGCAGTACTTC,CSASGLFNSYEQYF
TRBV14,TRBJ2-7,many,NA,TGTGCCAGCAGCCAAGACTTGGGGTCCTACGAGCAGTACTTC,CASSQDLGSYEQYF
TRBV20-1,TRBJ2-1,few,TRBD2,TGCAGTGCTAGAGGATCCGGGGGAGGGACTAACAATGAGCAGTTCTTC,CSARGSGGGTNNEQFF
TRBV5-1,TRBJ1-2,few,NA,TGCGCCAGCAGCTTGGTTGGGACCCCCTATGGCTACACCTTC,CASSLVGTPYGYTF
TRBV29-1,TRBJ1-2,NA,TRBD1,TGCAGCGTTGACGGGGGGGACAGGAGCTATGGCTACACCTTC,CSVDGGDRSYGYTF
TRBV4-3,TRBJ2-2,NA,NA,TGCGCCAGCAGCCAAGATCTCCCCGGGGAGCTGTTTTTT,CASSQDLPGELFF
TRBV6-2/TRBV6-3,TRBJ2-1,NA,TRBD2,TGTGCCAGCAGTAACGCGGGGGTAGCGGGAAGGCGTGAGCAGTTCTTC,CASSNAGVAGRREQFF
TRBV11-2,TRBJ1-1,NA,NA,TGTGCCAGCAGCTTGGGAGACATCGTGAACACTGAAGCTTTCTTT,CASSLGDIVNTEAFF
TRBV7-9,TRBJ1-2,few,NA,TGTGCCAGCAGCTTAGAGCGGATGGGAACAGACGGCTACACCTTC,CASSLERMGTDGYTF
TRBV9,TRBJ2-2,NA,TRBD1,TGTGCCAGCAGCGTGGACAGGGGCACCGGGGAGCTGTTTTTT,CASSVDRGTGELFF
TRBV7-9,TRBJ1-1,NA,NA,TGTGCCAGCGGGGGGAGTGGAACTGAAGCTTTCTTT,CASGGSGTEAFF
TRBV7-2,TRBJ2-1,many,TRBD1,TGTGCCAGCAGCCGGGACAGGTACGATGAGCAGTTCTTC,CASSRDRYDEQFF
TRBV18,TRBJ1-4,once,NA,TGTGCCAGCTCACCAATACCACAGCCTAATGAAAAACTGTTTTTT,CASSPIPQPNEKLFF
TRBV12-3/TRBV12-4,TRBJ1-4,few,NA,TGTGCCAGCACCAGTCTGGGGCAGTATGAAAAACTGTTTTTT,CASTSLGQYEKLFF
TRBV20-1,TRBJ1-5,NA,NA,TGCAGTGCCACGACGGTTAATAGCAATCAGCCCCAGCATTTT,CSATTVNSNQPQHF
TRBV29-1,TRBJ2-1,few,NA,TGCAGCGTTAGGACCGGGTACAATGAGCAGTTCTTC,CSVRTGYNEQFF
TRBV11-2,TRBJ2-5,NA,NA,TGTGCCAGCAGCTTGACGGCCCTTTGGGGAGAGACCCAGTACTTC,CASSLTALWGETQYF
TRBV28,TRBJ2-7,many,NA,TGTGCCAGCAGTTTAGCCCTCTACGAGCAGTACTTC,CASSLALYEQYF
TRBV30,TRBJ2-2,few,NA,TGTGCCTGGAGTTCCGACCGATCCGGGGAGCTGTTTTTT,CAWSSDRSGELFF
TRBV6-2/TRBV6-3,TRBJ2-7,NA,NA,TGTGCCAGCAGTAGGAGGCAGGGGCATTCCTACGAGCAGTACTTC,CASSRRQGHSYEQYF
TRBV7-9,TRBJ2-7,few,TRBD1,TGTGCCAGCAGCAAGACAGGGGATGGGCAGTACTTC,CASSKTGDGQYF
TRBV9,TRBJ2-1,NA,NA,TGTGCCAGCAGCGTAGTGGACCAAGGCGGGCAGTTCTTC,CASSVVDQGGQFF
TRBV20-1,TRBJ2-1,many,TRBD2,TGCAGTGCTCCATTAGCGGGAGGGCGGAATGAGCAGTTCTTC,CSAPLAGGRNEQFF
TRBV20-1,TRBJ1-1,NA,TRBD1,TGCAGTGCTAGAGATGGGACAGGGGGTGAAGCTTTCTTT,CSARDGTGGEAFF
TRBV5-4,TRBJ2-1,few,NA,TGTGCCAGCAGCTTGGTGGGTGCGGATGAGCAGTTCTTC,CASSLVGADEQFF
TRBV10-3,TRBJ2-5,NA,TRBD2,TGTGCCATCAGTGAGAGTAGCGGGAGGGAAGAGACCCAGTACTTC,CAISESSGREETQYF
TRBV29-1,TRBJ1-5,few,TRBD1,TGCAGCGCCGGGACAGGGGGCGGTCAGCCCCAGCATTTT,CSAGTGGGQPQHF
TRBV5-1,TRBJ2-7,few,TRBD1,TGCGCCAGCAGCCGGAGGGGACAGGGGTCCTACGAGCAGTACTTC,CASSRRGQGSYEQYF
TRBV28,TRBJ2-4,NA,TRBD1,TGTGCCAGCAGCCGAGGGACAGGGGGGTACTTC,CASSRGTGGYF
TRBV9,TRBJ2-7,NA,NA,TGTGCCAGCAGCGTAGACCCGGAGTCCTACGAGCAGTACTTC,CASSVDPESYEQYF